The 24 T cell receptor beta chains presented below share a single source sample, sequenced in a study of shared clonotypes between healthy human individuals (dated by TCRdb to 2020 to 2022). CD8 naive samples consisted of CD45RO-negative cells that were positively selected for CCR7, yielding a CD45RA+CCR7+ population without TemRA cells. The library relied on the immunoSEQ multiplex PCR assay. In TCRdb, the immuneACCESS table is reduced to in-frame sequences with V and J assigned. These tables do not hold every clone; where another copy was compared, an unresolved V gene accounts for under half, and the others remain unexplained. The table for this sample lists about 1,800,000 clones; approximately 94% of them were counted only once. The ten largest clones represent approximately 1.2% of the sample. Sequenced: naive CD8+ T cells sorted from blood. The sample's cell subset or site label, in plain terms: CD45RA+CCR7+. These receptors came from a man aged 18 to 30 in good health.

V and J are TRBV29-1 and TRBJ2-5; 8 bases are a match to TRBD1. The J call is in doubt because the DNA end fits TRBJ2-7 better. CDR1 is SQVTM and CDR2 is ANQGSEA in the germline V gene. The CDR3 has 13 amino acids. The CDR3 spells CSGQGAGNYEQYF. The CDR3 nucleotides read TGCAGCGGCCAGGGGGCAGGCAACTACGAGCAGTACTTC.

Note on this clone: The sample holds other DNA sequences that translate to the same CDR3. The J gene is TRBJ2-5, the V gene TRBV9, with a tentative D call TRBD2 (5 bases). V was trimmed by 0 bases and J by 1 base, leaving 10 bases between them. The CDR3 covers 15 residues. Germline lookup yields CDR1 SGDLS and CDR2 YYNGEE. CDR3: CASSVEAALQETQYF. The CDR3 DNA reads TGTGCCAGCAGCGTAGAAGCGGCCCTCCAAGAGACCCAGTACTTC.

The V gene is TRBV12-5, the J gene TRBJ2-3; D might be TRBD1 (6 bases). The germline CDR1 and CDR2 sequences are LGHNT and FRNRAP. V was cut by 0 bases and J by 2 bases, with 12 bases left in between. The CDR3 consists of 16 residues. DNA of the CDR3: TGTGCTAGTGGTTTGGTAACAGGGATAACCACAGATACGCAGTATTTT. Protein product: CASGLVTGITTDTQYF.

CDR3 region: CASSSGIEAFF. The DNA of the CDR3 is TGTGCCAGCAGCAGTGGCATTGAAGCTTTCTTT. The chain has TRBV27 and TRBJ1-1; D is undetermined. V lost 6 bases and J lost 7, with 9 bases in between. The CDR3 length is 11 residues. In germline, CDR1 is MNHEY, CDR2 SMNVEV (reference sequence).

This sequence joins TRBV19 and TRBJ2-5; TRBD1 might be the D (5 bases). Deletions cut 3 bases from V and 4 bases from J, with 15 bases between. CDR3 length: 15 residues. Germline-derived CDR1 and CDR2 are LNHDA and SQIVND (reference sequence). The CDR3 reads CASSIQGLARETQYF. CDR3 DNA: TGTGCCAGTAGTATTCAGGGTTTGGCACGAGAGACCCAGTACTTC.

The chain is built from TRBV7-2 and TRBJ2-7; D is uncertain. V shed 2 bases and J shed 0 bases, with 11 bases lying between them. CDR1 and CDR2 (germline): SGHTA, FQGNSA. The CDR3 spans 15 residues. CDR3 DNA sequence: TGTGCCAGCAGCTTAACGGCTGGAAGCTCCTACGAGCAGTACTTC. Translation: CASSLTAGSSYEQYF.

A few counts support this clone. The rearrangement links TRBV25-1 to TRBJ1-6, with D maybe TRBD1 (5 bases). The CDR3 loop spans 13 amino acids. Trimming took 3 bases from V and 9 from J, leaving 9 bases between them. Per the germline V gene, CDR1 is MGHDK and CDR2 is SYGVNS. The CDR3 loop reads CASSDGTSSPLHF. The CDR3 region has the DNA TGTGCCAGCAGTGATGGGACCTCTTCACCCCTCCACTTT. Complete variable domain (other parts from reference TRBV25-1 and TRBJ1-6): EADIYQTPRYLVIGTGKKITLECSQTMGHDKMYWYQQDPGMELHLIHYSYGVNSTEKGDLSSESTVSRIRTEHFPLTLESARPSHTSQYLCASSDGTSSPLHFGNGTRLTVT.

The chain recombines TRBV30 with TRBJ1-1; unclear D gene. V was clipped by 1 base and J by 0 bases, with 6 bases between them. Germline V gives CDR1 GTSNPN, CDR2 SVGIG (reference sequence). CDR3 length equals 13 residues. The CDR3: CAWSASMNTEAFF. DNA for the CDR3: TGTGCCTGGAGTGCCAGCATGAACACTGAAGCTTTCTTT. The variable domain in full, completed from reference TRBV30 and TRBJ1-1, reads SQTIHQWPATLVQPVGSPLSLECTVEGTSNPNLYWYRQAAGRGLQLLFYSVGIGQISSEVPQNLSASRPQDRQFILSSKKLLLSDSGFYLCAWSASMNTEAFFGQGTRLTVV.

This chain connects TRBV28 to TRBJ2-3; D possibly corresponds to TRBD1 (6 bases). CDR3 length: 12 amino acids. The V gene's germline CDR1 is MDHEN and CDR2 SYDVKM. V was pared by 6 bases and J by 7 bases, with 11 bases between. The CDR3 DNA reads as TGTGCCAGCAGCCCACAGGGATATACGCAGTATTTT. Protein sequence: CASSPQGYTQYF. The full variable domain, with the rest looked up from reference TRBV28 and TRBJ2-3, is DVKVTQSSRYLVKRTGEKVFLECVQDMDHENMFWYRQDPGLGLRLIYFSYDVKMKEKGDIPEGYSVSREKKERFSLILESASTNQTSMYLCASSPQGYTQYFGPGTRLTVL.

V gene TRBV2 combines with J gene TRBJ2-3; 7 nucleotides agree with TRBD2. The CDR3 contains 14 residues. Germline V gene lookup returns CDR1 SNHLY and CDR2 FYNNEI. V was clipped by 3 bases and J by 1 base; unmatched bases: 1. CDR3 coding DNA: TGTGCCAGCAGTGACGGACTAGGCACAGATACGCAGTATTTT. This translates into CASSDGLGTDTQYF.

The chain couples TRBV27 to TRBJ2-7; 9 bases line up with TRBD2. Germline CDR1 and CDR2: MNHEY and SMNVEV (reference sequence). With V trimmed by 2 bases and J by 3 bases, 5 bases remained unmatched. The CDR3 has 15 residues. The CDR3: CASSLRGGGLYEQYF. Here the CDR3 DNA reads TGTGCCAGCAGTTTACGCGGGGGGGGCCTCTACGAGCAGTACTTC.

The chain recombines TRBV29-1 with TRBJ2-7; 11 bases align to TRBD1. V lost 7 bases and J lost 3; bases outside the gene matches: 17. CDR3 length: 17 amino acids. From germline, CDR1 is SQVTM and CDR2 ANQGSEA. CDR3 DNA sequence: TGCAGCGCCGTGACCCAATCCGGGGGACAGGGGGTCTACGAGCAGTACTTC. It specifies CSAVTQSGGQGVYEQYF.

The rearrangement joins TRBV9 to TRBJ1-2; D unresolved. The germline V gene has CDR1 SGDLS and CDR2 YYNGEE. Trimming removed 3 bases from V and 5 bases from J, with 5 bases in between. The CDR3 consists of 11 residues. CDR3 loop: CASSDLYGYTF. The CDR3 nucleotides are TGTGCCAGCAGCGATTTATATGGCTACACCTTC. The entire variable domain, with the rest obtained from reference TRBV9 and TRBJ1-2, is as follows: DSGVTQTPKHLITATGQRVTLRCSPRSGDLSVYWYQQSLDQGLQFLIQYYNGEERAKGNILERFSAQQFPDLHSELNLSSLELGDSALYFCASSDLYGYTFGSGTRLTVV.

This CDR3 reads CASSERDSYYEQYF. The CDR3 bases are TGTGCCAGCAGTGAACGGGACAGCTACTACGAGCAGTACTTC. The chain uses TRBV6-4 and TRBJ2-7, with 7 bases identical to TRBD1. Germline CDR1 and CDR2: MRHNA and SNTAGT. This CDR3 contains 14 residues. V shed 3 bases and J 3 bases; nucleotides not matched to a gene: 5.

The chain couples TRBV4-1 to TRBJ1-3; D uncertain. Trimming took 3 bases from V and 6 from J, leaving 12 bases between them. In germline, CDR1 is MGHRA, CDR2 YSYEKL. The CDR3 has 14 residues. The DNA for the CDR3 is TGCGCCAGCAGCCAGGGCAGGAGTTTAAACACCATATATTTT. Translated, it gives CASSQGRSLNTIYF.

The CDR3 nucleotides read TGTGCCAGCAGCTCCCCGGGAGGGTCCTACAATGAGCAGTTCTTC. Amino acid sequence: CASSSPGGSYNEQFF. The chain is built from TRBV13 and TRBJ2-1, with TRBD2 matching 8 bases. J gave up 1 base and V 4 bases, and 3 bases lay outside the gene matches. The CDR3 runs 15 residues. The germline gives CDR1 PRHDT, CDR2 FYEKMQ (reference sequence).

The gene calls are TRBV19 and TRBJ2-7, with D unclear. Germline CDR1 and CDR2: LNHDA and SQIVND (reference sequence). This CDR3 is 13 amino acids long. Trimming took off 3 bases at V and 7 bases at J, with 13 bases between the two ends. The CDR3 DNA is TGTGCCAGTAGTATTTCGGTTGGAACAGAGCAGTACTTC. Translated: CASSISVGTEQYF.

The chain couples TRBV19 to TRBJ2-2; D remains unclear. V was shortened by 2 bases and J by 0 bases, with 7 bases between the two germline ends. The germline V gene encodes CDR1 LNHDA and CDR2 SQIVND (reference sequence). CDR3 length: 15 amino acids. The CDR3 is CASSIMHANTGELFF. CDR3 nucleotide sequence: TGTGCCAGTAGTATAATGCACGCGAACACCGGGGAGCTGTTTTTT.

CDR3 amino acids: CASSQTGPEQFF. The CDR3, as DNA: TGTGCCAGCAGCCAAACCGGACCCGAGCAGTTCTTC. This chain links TRBV7-9 with TRBJ2-1; no clear D. The germline V and J ends were trimmed by 5 bases and 10 bases, with 12 bases remaining between them. This CDR3 comprises 12 residues. Germline V CDR1 and CDR2: SEHNR, FQNEAQ (reference sequence). The full variable domain, rest sourced from reference TRBV7-9 and TRBJ2-1, is DTGVSQNPRHKITKRGQNVTFRCDPISEHNRLYWYRQTLGQGPEFLTYFQNEAQLEKSRLLSDRFSAERPKGSFSTLEIQRTEQGDSAMYLCASSQTGPEQFFGPGTRLTVL.

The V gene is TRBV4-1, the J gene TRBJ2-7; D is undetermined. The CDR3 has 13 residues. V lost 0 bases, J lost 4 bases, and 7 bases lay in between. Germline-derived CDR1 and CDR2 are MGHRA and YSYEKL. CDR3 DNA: TGCGCCAGCAGCCAAGAAATGGGGTACGAGCAGTACTTC. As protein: CASSQEMGYEQYF.

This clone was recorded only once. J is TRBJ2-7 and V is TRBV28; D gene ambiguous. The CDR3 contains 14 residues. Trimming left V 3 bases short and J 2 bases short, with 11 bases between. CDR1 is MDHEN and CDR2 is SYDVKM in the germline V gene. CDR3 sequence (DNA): TGTGCCAGCAGTTTGATAGGGAAGACCTACGAGCAGTACTTC. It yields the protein CASSLIGKTYEQYF.

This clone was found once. This chain's CDR3 is CASSDGQGSYEQYF. The CDR3 DNA reads as TGCGCCAGCAGTGATGGACAGGGTTCTTACGAGCAGTACTTC. J is TRBJ2-7 and V is TRBV10-2; 8 bases are shared with TRBD1. V dropped 3 bases and J dropped 4; count of bases not matched to a gene: 5. Germline V gives CDR1 WSHSY, CDR2 SAAADI. CDR3 length: 14 residues.

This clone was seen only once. The CDR3 DNA sequence: TGCAGCGTTGCGGAGGGTCAGTCCTACGAGCAGTACTTC. Its protein is CSVAEGQSYEQYF. The rearrangement joins TRBV29-1 to TRBJ2-7, with D perhaps matching TRBD2 (6 bases). The CDR3 covers 13 residues. Germline lookup yields CDR1 SQVTM and CDR2 ANQGSEA. Trimming stripped 4 bases from V and 1 base from J, with 11 bases between.

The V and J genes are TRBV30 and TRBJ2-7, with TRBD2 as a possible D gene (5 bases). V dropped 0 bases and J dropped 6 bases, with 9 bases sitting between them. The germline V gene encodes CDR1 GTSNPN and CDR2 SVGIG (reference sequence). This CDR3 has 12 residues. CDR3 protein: CAWSVSRGEQYF. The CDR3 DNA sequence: TGTGCCTGGAGTGTATCTCGGGGCGAGCAGTACTTC.